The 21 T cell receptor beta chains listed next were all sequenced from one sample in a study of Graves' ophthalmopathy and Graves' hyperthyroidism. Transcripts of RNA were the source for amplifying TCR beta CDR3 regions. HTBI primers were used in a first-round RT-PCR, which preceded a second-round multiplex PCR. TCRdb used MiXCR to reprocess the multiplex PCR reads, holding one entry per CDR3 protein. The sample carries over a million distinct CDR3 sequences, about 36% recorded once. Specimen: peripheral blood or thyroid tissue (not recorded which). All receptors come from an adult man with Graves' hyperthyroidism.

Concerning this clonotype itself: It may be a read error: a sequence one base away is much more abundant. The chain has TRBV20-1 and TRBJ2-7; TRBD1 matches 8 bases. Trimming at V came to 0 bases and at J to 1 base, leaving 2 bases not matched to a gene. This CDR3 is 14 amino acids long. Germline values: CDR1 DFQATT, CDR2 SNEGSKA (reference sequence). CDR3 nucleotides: TGCAGTGCTAGAGATTGGACAGGGTCCTACGAGCAGTACTTC. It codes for CSARDWTGSYEQYF.

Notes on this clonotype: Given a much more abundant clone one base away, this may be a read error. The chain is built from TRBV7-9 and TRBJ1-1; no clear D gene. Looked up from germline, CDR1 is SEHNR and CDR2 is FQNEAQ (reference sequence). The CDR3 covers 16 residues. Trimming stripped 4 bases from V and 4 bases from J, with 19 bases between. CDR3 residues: CASSSTDGEVGTEAFF. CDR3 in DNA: TGTGCCAGCAGCTCGACCGACGGCGAAGTGGGCACTGAAGCTTTCTTT.

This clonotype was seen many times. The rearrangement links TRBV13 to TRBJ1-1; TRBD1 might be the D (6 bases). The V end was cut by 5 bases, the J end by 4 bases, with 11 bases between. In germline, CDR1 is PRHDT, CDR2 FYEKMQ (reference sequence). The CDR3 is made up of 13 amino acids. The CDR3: CASSIPGVTEAFF. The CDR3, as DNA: TGTGCCAGCAGCATACCAGGGGTCACTGAAGCTTTCTTT.

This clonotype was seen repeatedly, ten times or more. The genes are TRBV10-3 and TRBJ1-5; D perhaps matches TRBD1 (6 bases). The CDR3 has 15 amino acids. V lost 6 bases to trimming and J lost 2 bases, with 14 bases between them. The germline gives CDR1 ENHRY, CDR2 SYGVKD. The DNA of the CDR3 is TGTGCCATCAGCCCCGACAGGTGGGGCAATCAGCCCCAGCATTTT. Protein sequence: CAISPDRWGNQPQHF.

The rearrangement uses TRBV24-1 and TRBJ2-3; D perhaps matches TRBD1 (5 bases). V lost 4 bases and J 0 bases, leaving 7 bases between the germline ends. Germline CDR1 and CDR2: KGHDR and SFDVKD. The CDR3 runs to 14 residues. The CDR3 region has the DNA TGTGCCACCAGTGACCGACAGAGCACAGATACGCAGTATTTT. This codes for CATSDRQSTDTQYF.

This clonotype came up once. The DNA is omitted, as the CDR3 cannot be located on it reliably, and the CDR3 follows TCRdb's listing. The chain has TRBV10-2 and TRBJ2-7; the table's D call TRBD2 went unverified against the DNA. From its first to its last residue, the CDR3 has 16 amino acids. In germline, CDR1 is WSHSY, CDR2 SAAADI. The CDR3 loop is CACSARDLTGSYEQYF.

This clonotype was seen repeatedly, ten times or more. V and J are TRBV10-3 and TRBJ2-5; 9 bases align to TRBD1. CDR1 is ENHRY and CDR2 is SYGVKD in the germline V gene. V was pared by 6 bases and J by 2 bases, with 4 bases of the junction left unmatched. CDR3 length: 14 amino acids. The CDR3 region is CAIRTGTGQETQYF. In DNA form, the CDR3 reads TGTGCCATCAGGACCGGGACAGGGCAAGAGACCCAGTACTTC.

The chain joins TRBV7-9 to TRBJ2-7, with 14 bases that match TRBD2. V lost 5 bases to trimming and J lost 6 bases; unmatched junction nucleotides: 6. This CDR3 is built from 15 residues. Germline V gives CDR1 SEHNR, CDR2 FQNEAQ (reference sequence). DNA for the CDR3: TGTGCCAGCAGCGGGACTAGCGGGAGTCTTTTCGAGCAGTACTTC. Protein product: CASSGTSGSLFEQYF. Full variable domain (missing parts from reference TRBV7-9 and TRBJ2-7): DTGVSQNPRHKITKRGQNVTFRCDPISEHNRLYWYRQTLGQGPEFLTYFQNEAQLEKSRLLSDRFSAERPKGSFSTLEIQRTEQGDSAMYLCASSGTSGSLFEQYFGPGTRLTVT.

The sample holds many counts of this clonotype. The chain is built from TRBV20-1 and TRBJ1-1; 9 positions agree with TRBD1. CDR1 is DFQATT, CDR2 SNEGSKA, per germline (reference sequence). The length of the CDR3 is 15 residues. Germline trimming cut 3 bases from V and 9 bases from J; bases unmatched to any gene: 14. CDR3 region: CSARQRDREGMKAFF. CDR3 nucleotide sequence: TGCAGTGCTAGGCAACGGGACAGGGAAGGGATGAAAGCTTTCTTT.

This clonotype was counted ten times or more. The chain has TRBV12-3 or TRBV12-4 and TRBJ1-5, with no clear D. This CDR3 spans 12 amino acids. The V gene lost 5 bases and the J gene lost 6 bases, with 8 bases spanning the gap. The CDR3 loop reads CASSKYAQPQHF. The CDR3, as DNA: TGTGCCAGCAGTAAGTATGCTCAGCCCCAGCATTTT.

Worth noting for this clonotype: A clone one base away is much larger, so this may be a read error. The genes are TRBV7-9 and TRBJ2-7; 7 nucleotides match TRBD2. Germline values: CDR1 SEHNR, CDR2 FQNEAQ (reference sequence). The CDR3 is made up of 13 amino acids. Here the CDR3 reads CASTSGVTYGQYF. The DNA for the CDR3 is TGTGCCAGCACGAGCGGGGTTACCTACGGGCAGTACTTC.

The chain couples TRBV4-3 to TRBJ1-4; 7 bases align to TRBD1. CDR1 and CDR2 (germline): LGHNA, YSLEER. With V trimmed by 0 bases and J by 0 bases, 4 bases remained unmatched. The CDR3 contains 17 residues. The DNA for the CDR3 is TGCGCCAGCAGCCAAGATTATGGGACAGCAACTAATGAAAAACTGTTTTTT. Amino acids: CASSQDYGTATNEKLFF.

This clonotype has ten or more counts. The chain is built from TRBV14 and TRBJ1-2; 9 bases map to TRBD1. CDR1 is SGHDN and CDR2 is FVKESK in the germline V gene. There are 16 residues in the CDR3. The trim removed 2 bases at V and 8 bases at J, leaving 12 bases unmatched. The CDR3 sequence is CASSQSGTGIAKGYTF. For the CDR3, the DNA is TGTGCCAGCAGCCAATCCGGGACAGGGATCGCTAAAGGCTACACCTTC.

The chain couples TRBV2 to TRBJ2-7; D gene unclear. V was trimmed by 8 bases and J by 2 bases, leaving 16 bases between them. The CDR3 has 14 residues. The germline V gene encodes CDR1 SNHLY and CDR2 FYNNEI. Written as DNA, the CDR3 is TGTGCCAGCTCCCCCCGCGACCACCCCTACGAGCAGTACTTC. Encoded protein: CASSPRDHPYEQYF.

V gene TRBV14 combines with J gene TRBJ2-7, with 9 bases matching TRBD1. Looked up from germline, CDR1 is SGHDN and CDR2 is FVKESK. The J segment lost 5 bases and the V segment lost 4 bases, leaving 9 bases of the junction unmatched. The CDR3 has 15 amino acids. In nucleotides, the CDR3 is TGTGCCAGCAGCCGAGTAGGACAGGGGCCGCACGAGCAGTACTTC. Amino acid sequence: CASSRVGQGPHEQYF.

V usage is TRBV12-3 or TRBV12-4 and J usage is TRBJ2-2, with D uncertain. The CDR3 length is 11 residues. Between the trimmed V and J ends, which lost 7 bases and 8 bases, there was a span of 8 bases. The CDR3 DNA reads TGTGCCAGCACTTTGATAGGGGAGCTGTTTTTT. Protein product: CASTLIGELFF.

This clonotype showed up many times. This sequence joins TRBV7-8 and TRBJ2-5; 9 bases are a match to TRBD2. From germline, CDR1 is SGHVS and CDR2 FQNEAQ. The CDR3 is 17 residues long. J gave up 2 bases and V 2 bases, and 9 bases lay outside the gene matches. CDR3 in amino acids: CASSLFYLAGLQETQYF. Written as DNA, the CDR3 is TGTGCCAGCAGCTTATTCTATCTAGCGGGACTACAAGAGACCCAGTACTTC.

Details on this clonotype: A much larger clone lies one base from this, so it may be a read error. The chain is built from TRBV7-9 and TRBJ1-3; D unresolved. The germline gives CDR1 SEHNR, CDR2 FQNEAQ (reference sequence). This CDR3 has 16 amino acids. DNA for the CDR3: TGTGCCGGCAGCCCCCGGACGGCGCTCTTGGGAAACACCATATATTTT. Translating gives CAGSPRTALLGNTIYF.

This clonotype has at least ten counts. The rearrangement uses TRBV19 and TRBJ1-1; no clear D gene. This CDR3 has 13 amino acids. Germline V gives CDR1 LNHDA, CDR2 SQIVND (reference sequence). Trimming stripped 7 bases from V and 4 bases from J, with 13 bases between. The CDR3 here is CASTEYASTEAFF. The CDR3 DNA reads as TGTGCCAGTACGGAGTACGCTTCCACTGAAGCTTTCTTT.

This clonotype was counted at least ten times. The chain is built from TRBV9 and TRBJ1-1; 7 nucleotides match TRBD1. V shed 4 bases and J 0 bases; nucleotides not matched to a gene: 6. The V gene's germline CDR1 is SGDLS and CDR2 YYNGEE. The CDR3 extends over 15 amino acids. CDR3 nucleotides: TGTGCCAGCAGCCCCCAGACAGGGATGAACACTGAAGCTTTCTTT. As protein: CASSPQTGMNTEAFF.

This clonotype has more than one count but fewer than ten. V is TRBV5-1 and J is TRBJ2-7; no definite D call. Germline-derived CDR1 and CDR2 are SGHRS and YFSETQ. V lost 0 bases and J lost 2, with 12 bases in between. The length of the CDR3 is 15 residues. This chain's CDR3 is CASSLVPGRTYEQYF. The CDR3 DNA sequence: TGCGCCAGCAGCTTGGTTCCGGGCCGCACCTACGAGCAGTACTTC.